This TCR beta chain originates from a study of T-cell reconstitution after alpha-beta-depleted transplantation in children. The TCRbeta library was prepared with unique molecular identifiers. TCRdb independently ran MiXCR on the PCR reads; one entry per CDR3 protein. Among around 230,000 distinct CDR3 sequences listed, around a sixth were seen once. This CDR3 spans 14 amino acids. The V gene's germline CDR1 is SQVTM and CDR2 ANQGSEA. V lost 7 bases to trimming and J lost 2 bases, with 14 bases between them. Overall study findings and caveats: It was reported that alpha-beta T cells came from several hundred expanded graft clones (about two months after transplant). Surviving recipient T cells and thymic progenitors accounted for the high day-60 TCRbeta diversity observed in some patients.

This clonotype was observed a few times. Its matching antigen is unknown. The material was PBMCs, mostly from graft donor cells, obtained 360 days after TCRalphabeta/CD19-depleted stem cell transplant. The chain uses TRBV29-1 and TRBJ2-2; no clear D gene. The clonotype was recovered from a male patient aged 2 to 9 who had a stem cell transplant for acute lymphoblastic leukemia, so the T cells may come from the graft donor. The CDR3 DNA sequence: TGCAGCGCCCGGAAGTCCCTTAACACCGGGGAGCTGTTTTTT. Its translation is CSARKSLNTGELFF.